This entry lists 17 T cell receptor beta chains sequenced from one sample in a study of TIL therapy for anti-PD-1-resistant metastatic lung cancer. This was the immunoSEQ v3 assay. Using immunoSEQ multiplex PCR, the repertoire was profiled, and TCRdb retains in-frame clones only, with some absent. Of 54,000 or so clones listed, 73% are singletons. Time point denoted: pre-treatment sample, taken before nivolumab and TIL therapy. The sample here was blood, taken at baseline. The origin of the receptors is a person aged 25 to 79 with non-small cell lung cancer.

The chain employs TRBV5-4 and TRBJ1-2; D not resolved. The CDR3 spans 14 residues. Germline CDR1 and CDR2: SGHNT and YYREEE (reference sequence). V was trimmed by 4 bases and J by 0 bases, leaving 10 bases between them. The CDR3 DNA sequence: TGTGCCAGCAGCCCCGCCGGGGCTAACTATGGCTACACCTTC. It yields the protein CASSPAGANYGYTF.

This chain joins TRBV28 and TRBJ2-2; TRBD1 is a possible D gene (5 bases). The CDR3 length is 14 residues. The germline V gene has CDR1 MDHEN and CDR2 SYDVKM. V gave up 2 bases and J gave up 3 bases, with 7 bases separating them. CDR3 bases: TGTGCCAGCAGTTTAAAGGGGTACACCGGGGAGCTGTTTTTT. As protein: CASSLKGYTGELFF.

This chain uses TRBV7-2 with TRBJ1-6; no firm D call. Germline lookup yields CDR1 SGHTA and CDR2 FQGNSA. V was pared by 1 base and J by 7 bases, with 23 bases between. The CDR3 is made up of 19 amino acids. The CDR3 DNA reads as TGTGCCAGCAGCTTAGATTTGTGGTACGGGATCGGTTCCAATTCACCCCTCCACTTT. Translation: CASSLDLWYGIGSNSPLHF.

The V and J genes are TRBV9 and TRBJ2-7; a weak D match, TRBD1 (5 bases). CDR1 and CDR2 (germline): SGDLS, YYNGEE. This CDR3 has 15 amino acids. V lost 4 bases and J lost 3, with 17 bases in between. CDR3 bases: TGTGCCAGCAGCTCAGGACCAGGGATAGACTACGAGCAGTACTTC. Protein: CASSSGPGIDYEQYF.

V is TRBV5-4 and J is TRBJ2-3; maybe TRBD2 (6 bases). The CDR3 runs 14 residues. In germline, CDR1 is SGHNT, CDR2 YYREEE (reference sequence). The ends were cut back, 5 bases at V and 1 base at J, with 11 bases in the middle. In DNA form, the CDR3 reads TGTGCCAGCAGTGGGCGGGACCGCACAGATACGCAGTATTTT. Protein product: CASSGRDRTDTQYF.

This rearrangement joins TRBV7-2 to TRBJ1-2; D ambiguous. This CDR3 is built from 15 residues. V was trimmed by 0 bases and J by 2 bases, leaving 10 bases between them. Germline V gives CDR1 SGHTA, CDR2 FQGNSA. Here the CDR3 reads CASSLAGGENYGYTF. CDR3 sequence (DNA): TGTGCCAGCAGCTTAGCCGGCGGTGAGAACTATGGCTACACCTTC.

J is TRBJ2-2 and V is TRBV9; D is undetermined. Germline CDR1 is SGDLS and CDR2 is YYNGEE. The CDR3 runs 13 residues. The V end lost 1 base, the J end lost 7 bases, and 8 bases lay between the germline ends. The CDR3 DNA reads as TGTGCCAGCAGCGTAAGGGCAGACGGGGAGCTGTTTTTT. This gives the protein CASSVRADGELFF. Full variable domain (missing parts from reference TRBV9 and TRBJ2-2): DSGVTQTPKHLITATGQRVTLRCSPRSGDLSVYWYQQSLDQGLQFLIQYYNGEERAKGNILERFSAQQFPDLHSELNLSSLELGDSALYFCASSVRADGELFFGEGSRLTVL.

The CDR3 protein is CASSLQGWYGYTF. CDR3 sequence (DNA): TGTGCCAGCAGTTTACAGGGCTGGTATGGCTACACCTTC. The chain uses TRBV6-1 and TRBJ1-2; D may be TRBD1 (6 bases). V lost 5 bases, J lost 5 bases, and 12 bases lay in between. There are 13 residues in the CDR3. Germline values: CDR1 MNHNS, CDR2 SASEGT.

This clone has a handful of counts. The chain couples TRBV11-2 to TRBJ2-5; TRBD2 aligns across 7 bases. Germline CDR1 SGHAT, CDR2 FQNNGV. The CDR3 is made up of 16 amino acids. With V trimmed by 1 base and J by 7 bases, 12 bases remained unmatched. CDR3 in amino acids: CASSLVGGTAVGTQYF. As DNA, the CDR3 is TGTGCCAGCAGCTTAGTGGGGGGGACGGCTGTCGGGACCCAGTACTTC.

The chain employs TRBV6-4 and TRBJ1-5, with a tentative D call TRBD1 (6 bases). V was shortened by 1 base and J by 0 bases, with 16 bases between the two germline ends. From germline, CDR1 is MRHNA and CDR2 SNTAGT. The CDR3 is 18 residues long. The CDR3 coding sequence is TGTGCCAGCAGTGACTGGACAGCCCAAAAACATAGCAATCAGCCCCAGCATTTT. Protein: CASSDWTAQKHSNQPQHF.

The chain links TRBV9 to TRBJ2-3, with 7 nucleotides matching TRBD2. The germline V gene has CDR1 SGDLS and CDR2 YYNGEE. The CDR3 length is 14 residues. V lost 4 bases to trimming and J lost 3 bases; unmatched junction nucleotides: 5. CDR3 protein: CASSPWEGTDTQYF. CDR3 nucleotides: TGTGCCAGCAGCCCCTGGGAGGGGACAGATACGCAGTATTTT.

The rearrangement joins TRBV27 to TRBJ2-1; 9 nucleotides align to TRBD2. Trimming cost V 5 bases and J 5 bases; bases outside gene matches: 4. The CDR3 spans 14 residues. CDR1 MNHEY and CDR2 SMNVEV come from the germline V gene (reference sequence). The CDR3 bases are TGTGCCAGCAGTCCTAGCGGGACGAACAATGAGCAGTTCTTC. Protein product: CASSPSGTNNEQFF.

The chain links TRBV21-1 to TRBJ2-7; the D call in the table, TRBD1, was not verified against the DNA. TRBV21-1 is described as a pseudogene. The CDR3 is 16 amino acids. CDR3 sequence reads: CASSKANRDRRYEQYF. In nucleotides, the CDR3 is TGTGCCAGCAGCAAAGCCAACAGGGACCGTAGATACGAGCAGTACTTC.

V and J are TRBV28 and TRBJ2-5, with D perhaps matching TRBD2 (6 bases). Trimming pared 9 bases from V and 4 bases from J, leaving 18 bases between. The CDR3 runs 14 residues. Germline V lookup: CDR1 MDHEN, CDR2 SYDVKM. CDR3 bases: TGTGCCAGTGGACGGGGGTCAGTACGAGAGACCCAGTACTTC. Amino acid sequence: CASGRGSVRETQYF.

This sequence joins TRBV11-3 and TRBJ2-3; D uncertain. CDR3 size: 12 residues. V lost 4 bases and J 4 bases, leaving 6 bases between the germline ends. Germline V gene lookup returns CDR1 SGHNT and CDR2 YENEEA. The CDR3 nucleotides are TGTGCCAGCAGCTCGGAACCAGATACGCAGTATTTT. Translating it yields CASSSEPDTQYF.

The chain carries TRBV27 and TRBJ2-7, with D tentatively TRBD1 or TRBD2 (6 bases each). The CDR3 has 14 amino acids. CDR1 is MNHEY, CDR2 SMNVEV, per germline (reference sequence). Trimming took 5 bases from V and 1 from J, leaving 12 bases between them. CDR3 nucleotides: TGTGCCAGCAGTGGGCGGAGGGGGTCCTACGAGCAGTACTTC. Its protein is CASSGRRGSYEQYF.

The chain is built from TRBV13 and TRBJ2-1, with 11 bases lining up with TRBD2. Germline values: CDR1 PRHDT, CDR2 FYEKMQ (reference sequence). The CDR3 loop spans 17 amino acids. The V segment lost 7 bases and the J segment 4 bases; nucleotides outside the gene matches: 12. CDR3 in amino acids: CASNRLRGLAVYNEQFF. DNA of the CDR3: TGTGCCAGCAACCGCCTCCGGGGACTAGCGGTTTACAATGAGCAGTTCTTC.